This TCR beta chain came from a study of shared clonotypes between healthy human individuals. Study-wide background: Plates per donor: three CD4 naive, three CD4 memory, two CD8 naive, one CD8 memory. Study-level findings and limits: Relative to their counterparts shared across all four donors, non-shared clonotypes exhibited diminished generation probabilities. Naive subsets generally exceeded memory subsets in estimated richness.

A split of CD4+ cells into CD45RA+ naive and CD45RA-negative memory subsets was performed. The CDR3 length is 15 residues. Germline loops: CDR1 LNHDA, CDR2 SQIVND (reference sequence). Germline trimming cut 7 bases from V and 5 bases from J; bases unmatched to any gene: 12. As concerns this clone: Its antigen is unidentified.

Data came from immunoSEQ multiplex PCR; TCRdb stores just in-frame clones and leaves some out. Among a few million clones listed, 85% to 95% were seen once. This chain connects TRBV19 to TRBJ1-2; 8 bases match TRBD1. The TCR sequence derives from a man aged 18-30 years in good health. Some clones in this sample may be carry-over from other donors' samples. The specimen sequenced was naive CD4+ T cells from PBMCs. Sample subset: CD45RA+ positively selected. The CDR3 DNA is TGTGCCAGTACAACCCAACCTACAGGGGGGTATGGCTACACCTTC. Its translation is CASTTQPTGGYGYTF.